Each of the 20 T cell receptor beta chains below was sequenced from the same sample in a study of response to subunit inactivated influenza vaccine (dated by TCRdb to 2017 to 2018). Libraries were made using RT-PCR. Instrument on record: Illumina HiSeq 2500. TCRdb applied fastp at Q25 and MiXCR to the public reads, then kept only in-frame beta chains. Every entry covers one CDR3 protein and lists the most common genes and DNA from its rows. This sample lists 150,000 or so distinct CDR3 sequences; roughly a tenth were detected once. Of the sample, roughly 12% falls within the top ten clones. The sample's time point label, in plain terms: 45 days after influenza vaccine administration. The sequenced sample was non-naive T cells sorted from PBMCs, obtained 45 days after vaccination. The label giving this sample's cell subset or site can be read as: memory T cell fraction. The receptor source for this set is a man aged 50 to 60 who received an inactivated influenza vaccine. Donor details come from another sample of the same person, matched by shared clones.

The sample holds a few counts of this clonotype. V is TRBV15 and J is TRBJ1-1; perhaps TRBD1 as D (5 bases). The germline V gene encodes CDR1 LNHNV and CDR2 YYDKDF (reference sequence). The CDR3 loop spans 13 amino acids. The ends were cut back, 8 bases at V and 4 bases at J, with 14 bases in the middle. The CDR3 here is CATGGDTLTEAFF. The CDR3 bases are TGTGCCACCGGGGGAGACACTCTCACTGAAGCTTTCTTT.

This chain joins TRBV4-3 and TRBJ1-5, with TRBD1 matching 8 bases. The ends lost 4 bases at V and 6 bases at J; junction bases unmatched: 8. The CDR3 has 15 amino acids. Germline CDR1 reads LGHNA; CDR2 reads YSLEER. The CDR3 region is CASSRDRGGSQPQHF. CDR3 nucleotide sequence: TGCGCCAGCAGCCGAGACAGGGGCGGTAGTCAGCCCCAGCATTTT.

This sequence joins TRBV5-1 and TRBJ1-6; 9 bases are shared with TRBD1. Germline V gene data show CDR1 as SGHRS and CDR2 as YFSETQ. The CDR3 loop spans 15 amino acids. J gave up 4 bases and V 4 bases, and 3 bases lay outside the gene matches. CDR3 region: CASSTGQGYNSPLHF. The CDR3 DNA is TGCGCCAGCAGCACGGGACAGGGTTATAATTCACCCCTCCACTTT. Using reference TRBV5-1 and TRBJ1-6 for the parts outside the CDR3, the full variable domain is KAGVTQTPRYLIKTRGQQVTLSCSPISGHRSVSWYQQTPGQGLQFLFEYFSETQRNKGNFPGRFSGRQFSNSRSEMNVSTLELGDSALYLCASSTGQGYNSPLHFGNGTRLTVT.

The chain joins TRBV29-1 to TRBJ1-1; D is unresolved. The CDR3 has 13 residues. Trimming stripped 6 bases from V and 0 bases from J, with 11 bases between. Germline CDR1 and CDR2: SQVTM and ANQGSEA. CDR3 in amino acids: CSVVNSVNTEAFF. The DNA for the CDR3 is TGCAGCGTCGTCAACAGTGTGAACACTGAAGCTTTCTTT.

The V call is TRBV7-3, the J call TRBJ2-7; D uncertain. The germline V gene has CDR1 SGHTA and CDR2 FQGTGA. Between the trimmed V and J ends, which lost 5 bases and 8 bases, there was a span of 4 bases. This CDR3 has 9 residues. The CDR3 bases are TGTGCCAGCAGCACCAAGCAGTACTTC. Translation: CASSTKQYF.

This clonotype was recorded many times. CDR3: CASSFGGSLSTEAFF. The CDR3 region has the DNA TGTGCCAGCAGTTTTGGGGGGTCGTTGTCGACTGAAGCTTTCTTT. The chain joins TRBV12-3 or TRBV12-4 to TRBJ1-1, with D possibly matching TRBD1 (5 bases). The ends were cut back, 3 bases at V and 5 bases at J, with 16 bases in the middle. The CDR3 runs to 15 residues.

This clonotype has just a few counts. The V gene is TRBV5-1, the J gene TRBJ2-5; D may correspond to TRBD1 or TRBD2 (6 bases each). Trimming pared 9 bases from V and 5 bases from J, leaving 20 bases between. CDR1 and CDR2 (germline): SGHRS, YFSETQ. The CDR3 extends over 14 amino acids. CDR3 in DNA: TGCGCCACTTCGGAACAGGGCGCGGGGGAGACCCAGTACTTC. Protein: CATSEQGAGETQYF.

This clonotype has a handful of counts. This chain connects TRBV20-1 to TRBJ2-3; possible D gene TRBD2, 6 bases. The CDR3 runs 14 residues. Trimming cost V 6 bases and J 1 base, with 14 bases left between them. Germline CDR1 DFQATT, CDR2 SNEGSKA (reference sequence). CDR3 nucleotide sequence: TGCAGTGCCCCTCGGGGGACGGGCACAGATACGCAGTATTTT. Its protein product is CSAPRGTGTDTQYF.

The genes are TRBV4-1 and TRBJ1-6; D gene unclear. With 5 bases removed from V and 9 bases from J, the gap between germline ends came to 23 bases. The length of the CDR3 is 17 residues. Germline CDR1 and CDR2: MGHRA and YSYEKL. The CDR3 protein is CASSFRPDDPMGSPLHF. DNA for the CDR3: TGCGCCAGCAGCTTTCGACCTGACGATCCCATGGGTTCACCCCTCCACTTT.

The chain is built from TRBV29-1 and TRBJ2-2; 7 nucleotides agree with TRBD2. CDR1 and CDR2 from the germline V gene are SQVTM and ANQGSEA. Trimming took 7 bases from V and 1 from J; bases not matched to a gene: 3. This CDR3 spans 13 amino acids. CDR3 nucleotides: TGCAGCGCCGGGAGGTTGAACACCGGGGAGCTGTTTTTT. This codes for CSAGRLNTGELFF.

This clonotype has just a few counts. The chain couples TRBV10-1 to TRBJ1-5, with a weak D call TRBD1 (5 bases). The length of the CDR3 is 13 residues. V gave up 4 bases and J gave up 3 bases, with 7 bases separating them. The germline V gene encodes CDR1 WNHNN and CDR2 SYGVQD (reference sequence). CDR3 region: CASSGQLNQPQHF. CDR3 nucleotides: TGCGCCAGCAGTGGACAGCTCAATCAGCCCCAGCATTTT.

This clonotype was observed many times. This rearrangement joins TRBV24-1 to TRBJ2-4; 7 bases are a match to TRBD1. The CDR3 has 17 residues. The V segment lost 5 bases and the J segment 1 base; nucleotides outside the gene matches: 10. The germline gives CDR1 KGHDR, CDR2 SFDVKD. CDR3 protein: CATSGSTGAMAKNIQYF. The CDR3 nucleotides read TGTGCCACCAGTGGGTCAACAGGGGCCATGGCCAAAAACATTCAGTACTTC.

This clonotype was counted ten times or more. This chain joins TRBV28 and TRBJ2-7; D gene uncertain. The CDR3 consists of 12 residues. Trimming took 3 bases from V and 3 from J, leaving 6 bases between them. Germline lookup yields CDR1 MDHEN and CDR2 SYDVKM. The CDR3, as DNA: TGTGCCAGCAGTTTGGGCGACTACGAGCAGTACTTC. Its protein is CASSLGDYEQYF.

J is TRBJ2-4 and V is TRBV3-1; 13 nucleotides line up with TRBD2. There are 17 residues in the CDR3. The V gene end was trimmed by 3 bases and the J gene end by 8 bases; junction bases not matched to a gene: 10. Germline V gives CDR1 LGHDT, CDR2 YNNKEL (reference sequence). CDR3 DNA sequence: TGTGCCAGCAGCCAGACCGCCCGACTAGCGGGAGGTTACATTCAGTACTTC. Translation gives CASSQTARLAGGYIQYF.

The chain employs TRBV29-1 and TRBJ2-4; TRBD1 matches at 8 bases. The CDR3 runs 14 residues. Germline values: CDR1 SQVTM, CDR2 ANQGSEA. The ends lost 6 bases at V and 3 bases at J; junction bases unmatched: 7. CDR3 residues: CSVADRGGKNIQYF. In DNA form, the CDR3 reads TGCAGCGTAGCAGACAGGGGCGGCAAAAACATTCAGTACTTC.

This chain uses TRBV15 with TRBJ1-1; D might be TRBD1 (5 bases). Germline V gene data show CDR1 as LNHNV and CDR2 as YYDKDF (reference sequence). V was clipped by 0 bases and J by 1 base, with 18 bases between them. This CDR3 has 18 residues. CDR3 residues: CATSRDPLRAGGNTEAFF. The CDR3 DNA sequence: TGTGCCACCAGCAGAGACCCCCTCCGGGCGGGGGGGAACACTGAAGCTTTCTTT.

The chain joins TRBV28 to TRBJ1-5; 7 nucleotides align to TRBD1. The CDR3 is 15 residues long. The V and J ends lost 9 bases and 4 bases, in that order; junction bases with no gene match: 12. CDR1 is MDHEN and CDR2 is SYDVKM in the germline V gene. CDR3 coding DNA: TGTGCCAGTTGTAACAGGGGCCGAAGGAATCAGCCCCAGCATTTT. Translating it yields CASCNRGRRNQPQHF.

The rearrangement joins TRBV4-1 to TRBJ2-1, with D uncertain. This CDR3 has 14 residues. With 0 bases removed from V and 12 bases from J, the gap between germline ends came to 15 bases. Germline values: CDR1 MGHRA, CDR2 YSYEKL. CDR3 region: CASSQESDGRWQFF. The CDR3 DNA reads TGCGCCAGCAGCCAAGAATCTGACGGGCGATGGCAGTTCTTC.

This clonotype appeared a few times. The V and J genes are TRBV7-6 and TRBJ2-7; D possibly corresponds to TRBD2 (6 bases). V was clipped by 5 bases and J by 7 bases, with 15 bases between them. CDR3 length: 13 amino acids. CDR1 is SGHVS and CDR2 is FNYEAQ in the germline V gene. This CDR3 reads CASSKTEAGEQYF. The CDR3 DNA reads TGTGCCAGCAGCAAGACAGAGGCGGGGGAGCAGTACTTC.

This clonotype was seen only a few times. The chain carries TRBV7-8 and TRBJ2-7; 8 bases line up with TRBD2. The trim removed 1 base at V and 5 bases at J, leaving 10 bases unmatched. The CDR3 is 16 residues long. Germline CDR1 is SGHVS and CDR2 is FQNEAQ. The CDR3 DNA reads TGTGCCAGCAGCTTAGGGGGACTAGGAGGCAGGAACGAGCAGTACTTC. It codes for CASSLGGLGGRNEQYF.